This T cell receptor (beta chain) was sequenced during a study of cytomegalovirus exposure and HLA in healthy donors. 13 Jbeta primers and 60 Vbeta primers were used for the PCR. Method: immunoSEQ multiplex PCR; TCRdb's copy keeps in-frame clones and lacks some. The sample lists approximately 120,000 clones, more than 75% occurring once. The CDR3 loop spans 15 amino acids. CDR1 and CDR2 from the germline V gene are SGDLS and YYNGEE. Trimming stripped 4 bases from V and 1 base from J, with 14 bases between. This sequence joins TRBV9 and TRBJ1-1, with unresolved D. The sequence was collected from a man aged 35-49 years in good health and CMV-seronegative. The material sequenced was PBMCs. CDR3 residues: CASSSGMGSNTEAFF. In nucleotides, the CDR3 is TGTGCCAGCAGCAGCGGAATGGGCTCGAACACTGAAGCTTTCTTT.